This T cell receptor beta chain was identified in a study of OX40 agonist ivuxolimab in advanced cancers. Trimming removed 1 base at V and 3 bases at J, with 13 bases between. The germline V gene has CDR1 SGHRS and CDR2 YFSETQ. The CDR3 is made up of 16 amino acids. The protocol was immunoSEQ multiplex PCR, while the TCRdb copy is restricted to in-frame clones and leaves out a portion. The sample carries some 15,000 clones, about 80% recorded once. This specimen consisted of CD4+ or CD8+ T cells sorted from blood, obtained in a trial of the OX40 agonist ivuxolimab. The genes are TRBV5-1 and TRBJ2-2; D might be TRBD2 (5 bases). This sequence originates from an adult with an advanced solid tumor such as melanoma, head and neck, liver or kidney cancer. CDR3 bases: TGCGCCAGCAGCTTGTATTGGGAGACGGACACCGGGGAGCTGTTTTTT. It translates to CASSLYWETDTGELFF.